The source of this TCR beta chain is a study of cytomegalovirus exposure and HLA in healthy donors. Study-wide results and caveats: A later examination showed that TCR association rates differed by HLA locus, with DRB1 most and HLA-C fewest. In presence/absence analyses, roughly uniform sequencing depth across donors was assumed. Listed as cytomegalovirus-associated were 150 to 200 TCR beta chains.

Germline CDR1 SEHNR, CDR2 FQNEAQ (reference sequence). There are 15 residues in the CDR3. On this clone itself: Its antigen is still unknown. At one boundary the junction diverges from the germline segment, which might be a read error.

The primer mix had 60 Vbeta and 13 Jbeta primers. Under the authors' procedure: Unique TCR beta chains numbered about 80 million in a later analysis, with around 10 million shared. Libraries were prepared by immunoSEQ multiplex PCR; TCRdb keeps only in-frame clonotypes and omits some of them. V, J and clone size were drawn from that table, and D and trimming were deduced from the DNA. Among 160,000 or so clones listed, roughly 80% were seen once. The source material was PBMCs. The chain employs TRBV7-9 and TRBJ2-7, with 7 positions matching TRBD1. The sequence came from a man aged 30 to 39 in good health and CMV-seronegative. CDR3: CASSLGDSPSYEQYF. In nucleotides, the CDR3 is TGTGCCAGCAGTTTAGGGGACAGTCCCTCCTACGAGCAGTACTTC.